Listed below are T cell receptor beta chains from one sample, sequenced in a study of Graves' ophthalmopathy and Graves' hyperthyroidism. TCRdb recomputed calls from the multiplex PCR reads with MiXCR, one row per CDR3 protein. The sample lists about 400,000 distinct CDR3 sequences; about 16% were seen once. Sequencing input: peripheral blood. The receptor set was obtained from a woman aged 18-29 years with Graves' ophthalmopathy. CDR3s include the opening cysteine and the closing phenylalanine or tryptophan. The order of the fields is D gene, V gene, J gene, clone size, CDR3 DNA, CDR3 protein. D genes are given only for firm matches. Size values are once, few and many counts, or a class for expanded clones, and some rows have none.

D gene: .
V gene: TRBV29-1
J gene: TRBJ1-1
clone size: many
CDR3 DNA: TGCAGCGTTGTTGCCGGGAGTAGAAACACTGAAGCTTTCTTT
CDR3 protein: CSVVAGSRNTEAFF

D gene: .
V gene: TRBV6-5
J gene: TRBJ1-3
clone size: many
CDR3 DNA: TGTGCCAGCACCCGACCGGGTGGGAGCTCTGGAAACACCATATATTTT
CDR3 protein: CASTRPGGSSGNTIYF

D gene: .
V gene: TRBV3-1
J gene: TRBJ2-2
clone size: many
CDR3 DNA: TGTGCCAGCAGCCAAACCGGATGGGCGAACACCGGGGAGCTGTTTTTT
CDR3 protein: CASSQTGWANTGELFF

D gene: TRBD1
V gene: TRBV28
J gene: TRBJ2-7
clone size: many
CDR3 DNA: TGTGCCAGCAGTGTCCTGACAGGGGGCTCCTACGAGCAGTACTTC
CDR3 protein: CASSVLTGGSYEQYF

D gene: .
V gene: TRBV7-9
J gene: TRBJ1-6
clone size: .
CDR3 DNA: TGTGCCAGCAGCTTAGCTGCGAACTCACCCCTCCACTTT
CDR3 protein: CASSLAANSPLHF

D gene: .
V gene: TRBV29-1
J gene: TRBJ2-7
clone size: .
CDR3 DNA: TGCAGCGTTGGCTCGGGACTGGGGCCGGGGGAGCAGTACTTC
CDR3 protein: CSVGSGLGPGEQYF

D gene: TRBD1
V gene: TRBV6-1
J gene: TRBJ2-7
clone size: few
CDR3 DNA: TGTGCCAGCAGTGAAGAGTGGGACAGACCCTACGAGCAGTACTTC
CDR3 protein: CASSEEWDRPYEQYF

D gene: .
V gene: TRBV6-4
J gene: TRBJ2-4
clone size: many
CDR3 DNA: TGTGCCAGCAGCCCCTCCCCAGAAAAAAACATTCAGTACTTC
CDR3 protein: CASSPSPEKNIQYF

D gene: TRBD2
V gene: TRBV7-2
J gene: TRBJ2-7
clone size: many
CDR3 DNA: TGTGCCAGCAGCTTTAGCGGGGCCCCCTACGAGCAGTACTTC
CDR3 protein: CASSFSGAPYEQYF

D gene: .
V gene: TRBV29-1
J gene: TRBJ2-2
clone size: .
CDR3 DNA: TGCAGCGCCACCGGGGGTACCGGGGAGCTGTTTTTT
CDR3 protein: CSATGGTGELFF

D gene: .
V gene: TRBV12-3/TRBV12-4
J gene: TRBJ1-1
clone size: many
CDR3 DNA: TGTGCCAGCAGTTTAGAGGTGCACACTGAAGCTTTCTTT
CDR3 protein: CASSLEVHTEAFF

D gene: .
V gene: TRBV6-2/TRBV6-3
J gene: TRBJ1-1
clone size: many
CDR3 DNA: TGTGCCAGCAGTTACGAGGCGCTGAACACTGAAGCTTTCTTT
CDR3 protein: CASSYEALNTEAFF

D gene: TRBD2
V gene: TRBV6-2/TRBV6-3
J gene: TRBJ2-7
clone size: .
CDR3 DNA: TGTGCCGGCAACGACGCGGAGGGGACTAGGGATTACGAGCAGTACTTC
CDR3 protein: CAGNDAEGTRDYEQYF

D gene: .
V gene: TRBV9
J gene: TRBJ1-2
clone size: .
CDR3 DNA: TGTGCCAGCAGCGTAGACGGAAGGGTGGATGGCTACACCTTC
CDR3 protein: CASSVDGRVDGYTF

D gene: .
V gene: TRBV5-1
J gene: TRBJ2-5
clone size: many
CDR3 DNA: TGCGCCAGCAGCTTTTTCGTGGGACCTCAAGAGACCCAGTACTTC
CDR3 protein: CASSFFVGPQETQYF

D gene: .
V gene: TRBV14
J gene: TRBJ1-1
clone size: many
CDR3 DNA: TGTGCCAGCAGCCAGGCCAGCTCGAACACTGAAGCTTTCTTT
CDR3 protein: CASSQASSNTEAFF

D gene: .
V gene: TRBV30
J gene: TRBJ1-1
clone size: many
CDR3 DNA: TGTGCCTGGAGGGTAGATTTTGGGGCCCGACGGGGCACTGAAGCTTTCTTT
CDR3 protein: CAWRVDFGARRGTEAFF